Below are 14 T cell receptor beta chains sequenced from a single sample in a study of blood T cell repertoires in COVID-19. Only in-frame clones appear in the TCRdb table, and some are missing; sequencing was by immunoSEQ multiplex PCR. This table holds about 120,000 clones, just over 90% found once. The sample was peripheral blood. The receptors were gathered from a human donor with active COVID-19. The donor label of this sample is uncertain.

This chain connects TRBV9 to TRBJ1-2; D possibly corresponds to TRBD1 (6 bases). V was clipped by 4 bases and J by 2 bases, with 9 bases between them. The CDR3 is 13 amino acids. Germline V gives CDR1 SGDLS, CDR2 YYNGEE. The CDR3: CASSTGHNYGYTF. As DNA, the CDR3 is TGTGCCAGCAGCACAGGGCACAACTATGGCTACACCTTC.

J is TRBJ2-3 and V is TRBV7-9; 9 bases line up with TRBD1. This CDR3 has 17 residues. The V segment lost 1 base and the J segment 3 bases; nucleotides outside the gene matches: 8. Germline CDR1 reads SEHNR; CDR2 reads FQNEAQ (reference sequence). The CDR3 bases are TGTGCCAGCAGCTTAGACAGGGGGCCGATCGGGACAGATACGCAGTATTTT. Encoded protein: CASSLDRGPIGTDTQYF.

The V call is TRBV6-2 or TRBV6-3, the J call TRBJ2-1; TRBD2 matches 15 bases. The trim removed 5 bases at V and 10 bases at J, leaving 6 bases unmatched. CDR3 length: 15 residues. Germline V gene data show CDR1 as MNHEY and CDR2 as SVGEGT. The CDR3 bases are TGTGCCAGCAGTCGAACCGGGACTAGCGGGGGGGAGCAGTTCTTC. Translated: CASSRTGTSGGEQFF.

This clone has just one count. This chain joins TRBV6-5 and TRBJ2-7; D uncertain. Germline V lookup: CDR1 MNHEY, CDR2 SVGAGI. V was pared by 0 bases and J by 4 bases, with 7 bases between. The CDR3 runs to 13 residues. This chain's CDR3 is CASSYSAGYEQYF. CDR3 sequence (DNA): TGTGCCAGCAGTTACTCGGCCGGGTACGAGCAGTACTTC.

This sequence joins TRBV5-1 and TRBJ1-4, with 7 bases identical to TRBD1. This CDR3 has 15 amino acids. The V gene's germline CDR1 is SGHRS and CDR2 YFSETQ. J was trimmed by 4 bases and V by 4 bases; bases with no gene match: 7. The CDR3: CASSVDRAVNEKLFF. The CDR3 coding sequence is TGCGCCAGCAGCGTCGACAGGGCGGTTAATGAAAAACTGTTTTTT.

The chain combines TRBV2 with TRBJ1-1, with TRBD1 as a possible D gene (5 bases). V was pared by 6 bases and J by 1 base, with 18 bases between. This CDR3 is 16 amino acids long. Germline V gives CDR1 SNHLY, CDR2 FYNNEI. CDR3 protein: CASSSGSRRGNTEAFF. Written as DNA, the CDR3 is TGTGCCAGCAGCTCCGGGAGCCGAAGGGGGAACACTGAAGCTTTCTTT.

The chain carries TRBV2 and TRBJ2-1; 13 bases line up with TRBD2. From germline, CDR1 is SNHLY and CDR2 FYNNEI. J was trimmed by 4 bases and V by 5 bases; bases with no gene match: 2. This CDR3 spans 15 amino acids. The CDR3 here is CASSRTSGGYNEQFF. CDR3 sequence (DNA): TGTGCCAGCAGTAGGACTAGCGGGGGTTACAATGAGCAGTTCTTC.

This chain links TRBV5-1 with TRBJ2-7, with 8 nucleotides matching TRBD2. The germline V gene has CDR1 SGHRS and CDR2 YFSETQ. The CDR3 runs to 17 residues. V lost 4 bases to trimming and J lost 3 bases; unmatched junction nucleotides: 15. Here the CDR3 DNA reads TGCGCCAGCAGCGGGAATAGACCGGGACTAGAGAACTACGAGCAGTACTTC. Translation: CASSGNRPGLENYEQYF.

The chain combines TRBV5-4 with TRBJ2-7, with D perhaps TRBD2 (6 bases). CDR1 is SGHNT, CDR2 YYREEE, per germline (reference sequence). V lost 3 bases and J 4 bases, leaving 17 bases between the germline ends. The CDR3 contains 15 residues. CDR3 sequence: CASSSRTNGGYEQYF. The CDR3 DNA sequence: TGTGCCAGCAGCTCCAGGACTAACGGGGGTTACGAGCAGTACTTC. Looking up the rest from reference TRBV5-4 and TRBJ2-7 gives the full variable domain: ETGVTQSPTHLIKTRGQQVTLRCSSQSGHNTVSWYQQALGQGPQFIFQYYREEENGRGNFPPRFSGLQFPNYSSELNVNALELDDSALYLCASSSRTNGGYEQYFGPGTRLTVT.

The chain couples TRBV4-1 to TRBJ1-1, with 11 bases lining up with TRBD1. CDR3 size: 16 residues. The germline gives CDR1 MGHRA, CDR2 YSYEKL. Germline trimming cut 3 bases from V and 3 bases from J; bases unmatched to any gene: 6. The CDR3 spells CASSHVGTGGYTEAFF. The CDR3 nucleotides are TGCGCCAGCAGCCATGTAGGGACAGGGGGTTACACTGAAGCTTTCTTT.

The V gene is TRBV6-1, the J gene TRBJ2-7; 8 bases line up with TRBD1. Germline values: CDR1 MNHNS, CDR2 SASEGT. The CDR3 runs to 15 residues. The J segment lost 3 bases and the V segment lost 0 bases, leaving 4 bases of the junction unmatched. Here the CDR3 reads CASSEATGVLYEQYF. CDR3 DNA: TGTGCCAGCAGTGAAGCGACAGGGGTCCTCTACGAGCAGTACTTC.

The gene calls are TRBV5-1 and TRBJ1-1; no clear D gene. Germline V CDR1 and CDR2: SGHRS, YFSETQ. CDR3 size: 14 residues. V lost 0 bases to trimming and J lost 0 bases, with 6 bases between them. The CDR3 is CASSLGGMNTEAFF. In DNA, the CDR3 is TGCGCCAGCAGCTTGGGAGGAATGAACACTGAAGCTTTCTTT.

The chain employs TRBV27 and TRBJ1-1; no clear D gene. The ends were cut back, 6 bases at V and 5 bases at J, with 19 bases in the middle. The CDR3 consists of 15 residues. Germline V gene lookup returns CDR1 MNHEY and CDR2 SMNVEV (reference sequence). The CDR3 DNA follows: TGTGCCAGCAGCTCTACTAGGGTTGGCAATACTGAAGCTTTCTTT. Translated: CASSSTRVGNTEAFF.

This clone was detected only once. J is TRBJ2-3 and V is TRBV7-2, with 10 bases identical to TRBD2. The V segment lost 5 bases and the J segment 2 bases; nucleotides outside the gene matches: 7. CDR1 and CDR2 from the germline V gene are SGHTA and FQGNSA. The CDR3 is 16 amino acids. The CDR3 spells CASSPGLAAYTDTQYF. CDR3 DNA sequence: TGTGCCAGCAGCCCCGGACTAGCGGCCTACACAGATACGCAGTATTTT.